This T cell receptor beta chain was obtained from a study of cytomegalovirus exposure and HLA in healthy donors. Study-level points and caveats: Roughly even sequencing depth across donors was the assumption behind the presence/absence analyses. In all likelihood, a cluster of highly shared sequence variants was a sequencing artifact.

This clone was found a few times. Its antigen is not identified. PCR involved 60 Vbeta and 13 Jbeta primers. Original data processing: An analysis performed later counted 73 million or so unique TCR beta chains (approximately 10 million of them shared). Method: immunoSEQ multiplex PCR; TCRdb's copy keeps in-frame clones and lacks some. V, J and clone size derive from that table, while D and trimming were established from the DNA sequence. Counted here are about 100,000 clones, approximately 70% occurring once; the ten biggest clones make up approximately 3.8%. At the time of sampling, donors were nominally healthy, though unrecorded immune exposures were likely. Germline V gene data show CDR1 as SGHKS and CDR2 as YYEKEE (reference sequence). V shed 0 bases and J shed 4 bases, with 14 bases lying between them. The CDR3 is made up of 15 amino acids.

Specimen: PBMCs. This receptor was taken from a man under 40 in good health and CMV-seropositive. The V gene is TRBV5-5, the J gene TRBJ2-7, with D tentatively TRBD1 (5 bases). The CDR3 DNA follows: TGTGCCAGCAGCTTGGAAGGACACGGACAATACGAGCAGTACTTC. Translating it yields CASSLEGHGQYEQYF. Based on the CDR3 plus reference TRBV5-5 and TRBJ2-7, the full variable domain is DAGVTQSPTHLIKTRGQQVTLRCSPISGHKSVSWYQQVLGQGPQFIFQYYEKEERGRGNFPDRFSARQFPNYSSELNVNALLLGDSALYLCASSLEGHGQYEQYFGPGTRLTVT.